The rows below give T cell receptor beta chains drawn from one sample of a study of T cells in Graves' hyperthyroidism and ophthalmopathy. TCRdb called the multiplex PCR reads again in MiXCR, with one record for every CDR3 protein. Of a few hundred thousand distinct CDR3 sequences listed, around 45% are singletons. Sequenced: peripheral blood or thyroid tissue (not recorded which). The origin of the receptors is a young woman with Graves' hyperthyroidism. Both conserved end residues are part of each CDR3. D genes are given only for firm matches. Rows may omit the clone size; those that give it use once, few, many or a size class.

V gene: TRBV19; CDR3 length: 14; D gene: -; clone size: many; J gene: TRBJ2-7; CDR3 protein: CASSHGDGSYEQYF; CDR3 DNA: TGTGCCAGTAGCCACGGGGACGGATCCTACGAGCAGTACTTC
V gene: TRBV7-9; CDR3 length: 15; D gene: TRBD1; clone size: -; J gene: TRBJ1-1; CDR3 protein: CASSPSGTVGTEAFF; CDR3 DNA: TGTGCCAGCAGCCCGTCCGGGACAGTAGGCACTGAAGCTTTCTTT
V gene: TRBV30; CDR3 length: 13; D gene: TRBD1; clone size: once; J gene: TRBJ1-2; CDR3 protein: CAYPGQSTGGYTF; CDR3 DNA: TGTGCTTATCCGGGACAGTCCACGGGTGGCTACACCTTC
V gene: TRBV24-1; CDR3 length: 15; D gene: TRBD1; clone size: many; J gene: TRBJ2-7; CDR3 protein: CATSDGYRGTYEQYF; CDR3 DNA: TGTGCCACCAGTGATGGGTACAGGGGAACCTACGAGCAGTACTTC
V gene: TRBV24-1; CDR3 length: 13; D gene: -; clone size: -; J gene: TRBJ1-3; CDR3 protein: CATSGGNRNTIYF; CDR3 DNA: TGTGCCACCAGTGGAGGGAACAGAAACACCATATATTTT
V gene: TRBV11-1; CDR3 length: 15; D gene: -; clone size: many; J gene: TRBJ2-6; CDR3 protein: CASGRTSSGANVLTF; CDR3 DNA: TGTGCCAGCGGCCGGACCAGCTCTGGGGCCAACGTCCTGACTTTC
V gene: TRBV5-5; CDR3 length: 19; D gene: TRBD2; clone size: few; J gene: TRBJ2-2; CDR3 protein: CASSQTTPGLALNTGELFF; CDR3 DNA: TGTGCCAGCAGCCAAACTACACCCGGACTAGCGCTTAACACCGGGGAGCTGTTTTTT
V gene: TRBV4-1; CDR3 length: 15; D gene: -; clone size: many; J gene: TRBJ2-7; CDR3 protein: CASSQEGQGYYEQYF; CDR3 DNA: TGCGCCAGCAGCCAAGAAGGGCAGGGATACTACGAGCAGTACTTC
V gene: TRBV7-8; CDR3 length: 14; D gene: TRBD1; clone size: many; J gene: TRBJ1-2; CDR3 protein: CASSLPDRGYGYTF; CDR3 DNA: TGTGCCAGCAGCTTACCGGACAGGGGATATGGCTACACCTTC
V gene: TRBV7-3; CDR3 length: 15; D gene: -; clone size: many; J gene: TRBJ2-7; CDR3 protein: CASSLSAGPSYEQYF; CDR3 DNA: TGTGCCAGCAGCTTATCAGCCGGGCCTTCCTACGAGCAGTACTTC
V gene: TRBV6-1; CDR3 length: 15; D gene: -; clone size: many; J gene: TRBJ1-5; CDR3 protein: CASSAQGKSNQPQHF; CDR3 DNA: TGTGCCAGCAGTGCTCAGGGAAAAAGCAATCAGCCCCAGCATTTT
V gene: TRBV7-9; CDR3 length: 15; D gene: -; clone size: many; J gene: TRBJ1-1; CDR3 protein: CASSRTGPRRTEAFF; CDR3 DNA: TGTGCCAGCAGCAGGACGGGACCGAGGAGAACTGAAGCTTTCTTT
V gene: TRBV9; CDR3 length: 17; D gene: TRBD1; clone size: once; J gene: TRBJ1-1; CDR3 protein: CASSRRDRALGNTEAFF; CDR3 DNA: TGTGCCAGCAGCCGCCGTGACAGGGCTTTAGGGAACACTGAGGCTTTCTTT
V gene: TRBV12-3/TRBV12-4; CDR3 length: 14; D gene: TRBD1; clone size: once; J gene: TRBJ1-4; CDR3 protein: CASSRQGQSEKLFF; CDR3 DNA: TGTGCCAGCAGTAGACAGGGTCAAAGCGAAAAACTGTTTTTT
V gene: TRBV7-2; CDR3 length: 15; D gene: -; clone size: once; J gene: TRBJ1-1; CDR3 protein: CASSSGTAGNTEAFF; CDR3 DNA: TGTGCCAGCAGCTCCGGGACCGCGGGGAACACTGAAGCTTTCTTT
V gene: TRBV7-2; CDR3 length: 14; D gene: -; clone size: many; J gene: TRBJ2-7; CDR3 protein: CASSPLGFVYEQYF; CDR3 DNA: TGTGCCAGCAGCCCCTTAGGGTTTGTCTACGAGCAGTACTTC
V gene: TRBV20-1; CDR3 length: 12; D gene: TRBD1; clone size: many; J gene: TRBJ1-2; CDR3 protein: CSATGQGEGYTF; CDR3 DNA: TGCAGTGCTACCGGACAGGGCGAAGGCTACACCTTC
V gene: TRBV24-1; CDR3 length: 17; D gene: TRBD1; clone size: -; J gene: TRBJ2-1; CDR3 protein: CATSEGQRTGWVDEQFF; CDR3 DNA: TGTGCCACCAGTGAAGGCCAAAGGACAGGGTGGGTCGATGAGCAGTTCTTC
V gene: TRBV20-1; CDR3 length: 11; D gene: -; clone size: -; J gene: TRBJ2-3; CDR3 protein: CSVLRADTQYF; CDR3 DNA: TGCAGTGTACTTAGAGCAGATACGCAGTATTTT
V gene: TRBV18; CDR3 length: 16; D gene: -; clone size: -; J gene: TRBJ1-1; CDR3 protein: CASSPSAPDMNTEAFF; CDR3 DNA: TGTGCCAGCTCACCAAGCGCGCCAGACATGAACACTGAAGCTTTCTTT
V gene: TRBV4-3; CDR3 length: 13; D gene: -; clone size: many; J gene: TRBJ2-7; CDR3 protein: CASSQGGTYEQYF; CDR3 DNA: TGCGCCAGCAGCCAAGGGGGAACCTACGAGCAGTACTTC
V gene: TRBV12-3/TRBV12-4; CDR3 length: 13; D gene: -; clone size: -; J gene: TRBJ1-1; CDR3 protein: CASSLSGYTEAFF; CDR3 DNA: TGTGCCAGCAGTTTATCTGGGTACACTGAAGCTTTCTTT
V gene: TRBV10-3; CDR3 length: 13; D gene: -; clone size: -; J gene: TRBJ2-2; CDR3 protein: CAISESGIGELFF; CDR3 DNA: TGTGCCATCAGTGAGTCGGGAATAGGGGAGCTGTTTTTT
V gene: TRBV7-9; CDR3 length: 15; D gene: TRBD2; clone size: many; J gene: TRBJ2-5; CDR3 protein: CASSFTRDYSETQYF; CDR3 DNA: TGTGCCAGCAGCTTCACACGGGACTATTCTGAGACCCAGTACTTC
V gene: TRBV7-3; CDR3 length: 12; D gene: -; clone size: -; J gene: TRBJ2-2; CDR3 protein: CASSGPRGELFF; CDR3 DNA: TGTGCCAGCAGCGGGCCCCGAGGGGAGCTGTTTTTT
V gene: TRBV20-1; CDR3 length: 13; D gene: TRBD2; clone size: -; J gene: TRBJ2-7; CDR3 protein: CSARVAGVGEQYF; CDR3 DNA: TGCAGTGCTAGAGTTGCGGGAGTTGGTGAGCAGTACTTC
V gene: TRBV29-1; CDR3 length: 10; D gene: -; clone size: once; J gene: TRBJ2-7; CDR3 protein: CSGMSYEQYF; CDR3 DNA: TGCAGCGGGATGTCCTACGAGCAGTACTTC
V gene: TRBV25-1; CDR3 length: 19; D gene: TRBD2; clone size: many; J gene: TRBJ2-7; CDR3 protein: CASTAGTRSGRYGSYEQYF; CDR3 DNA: TGTGCCAGCACAGCTGGAACTCGCAGCGGGAGGTACGGCTCCTACGAGCAGTACTTC
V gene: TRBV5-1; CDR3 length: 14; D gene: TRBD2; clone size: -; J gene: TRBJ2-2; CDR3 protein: CASFPSGRTGELFF; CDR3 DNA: TGCGCCAGTTTCCCTAGCGGGAGGACCGGGGAGCTGTTTTTT